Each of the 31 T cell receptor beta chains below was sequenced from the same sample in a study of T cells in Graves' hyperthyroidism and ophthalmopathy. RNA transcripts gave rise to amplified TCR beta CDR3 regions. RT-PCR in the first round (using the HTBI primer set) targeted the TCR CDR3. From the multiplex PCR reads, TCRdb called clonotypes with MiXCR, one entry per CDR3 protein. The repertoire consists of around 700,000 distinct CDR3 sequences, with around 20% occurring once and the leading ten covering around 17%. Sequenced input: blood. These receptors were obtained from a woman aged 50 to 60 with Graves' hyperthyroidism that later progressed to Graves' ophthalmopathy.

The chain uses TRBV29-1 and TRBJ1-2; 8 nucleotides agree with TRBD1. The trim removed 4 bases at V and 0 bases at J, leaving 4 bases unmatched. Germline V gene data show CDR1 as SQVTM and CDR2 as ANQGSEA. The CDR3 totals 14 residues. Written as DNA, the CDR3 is TGCAGCGTTGGAACGACAGGGGCTAACTATGGCTACACCTTC. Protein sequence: CSVGTTGANYGYTF.

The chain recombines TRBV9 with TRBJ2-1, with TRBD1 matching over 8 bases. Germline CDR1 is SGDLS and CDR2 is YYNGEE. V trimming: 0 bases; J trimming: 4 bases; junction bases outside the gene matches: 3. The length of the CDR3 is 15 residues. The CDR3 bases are TGTGCCAGCAGCGTAGAACAGGGGGAGTACAATGAGCAGTTCTTC. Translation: CASSVEQGEYNEQFF.

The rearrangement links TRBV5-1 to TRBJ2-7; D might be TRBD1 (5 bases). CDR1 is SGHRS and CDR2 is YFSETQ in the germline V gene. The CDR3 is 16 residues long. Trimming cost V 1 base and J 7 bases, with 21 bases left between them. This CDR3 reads CASSLIGATSSNEQYF. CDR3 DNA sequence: TGCGCCAGCAGCTTGATTGGGGCGACCTCCAGCAATGAGCAGTACTTC.

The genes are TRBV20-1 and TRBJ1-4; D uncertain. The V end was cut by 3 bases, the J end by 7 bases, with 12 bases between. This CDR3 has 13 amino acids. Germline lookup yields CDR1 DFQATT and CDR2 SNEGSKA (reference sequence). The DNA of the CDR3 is TGCAGTGCTAGCCCGGGGAAGTCTGAAAAACTGTTTTTT. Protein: CSASPGKSEKLFF.

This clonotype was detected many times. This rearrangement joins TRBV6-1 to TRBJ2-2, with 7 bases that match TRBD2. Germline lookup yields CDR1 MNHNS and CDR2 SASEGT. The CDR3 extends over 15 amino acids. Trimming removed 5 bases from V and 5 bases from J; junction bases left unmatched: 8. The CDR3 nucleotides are TGTGCCAGCAGTACCCTATTGGGGGGGACCGGGGAGCTGTTTTTT. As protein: CASSTLLGGTGELFF.

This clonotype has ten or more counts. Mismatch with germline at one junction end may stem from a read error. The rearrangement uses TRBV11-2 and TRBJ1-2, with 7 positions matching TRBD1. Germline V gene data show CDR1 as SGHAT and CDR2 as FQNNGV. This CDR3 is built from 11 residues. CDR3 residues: CASSTDRAPAF. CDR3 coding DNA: TGTGCCAGCAGCACTGACAGGGCTCCCGCCTTC.

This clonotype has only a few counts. This CDR3 reads CASSIVDLGQPQHF. CDR3 nucleotides: TGTGCCAGTAGTATAGTGGACCTCGGGCAGCCCCAGCATTTT. This chain connects TRBV19 to TRBJ1-5; D ambiguous. Trimming stripped 1 base from V and 7 bases from J, with 11 bases between. CDR1 and CDR2 from the germline V gene are LNHDA and SQIVND (reference sequence). The CDR3 contains 14 residues.

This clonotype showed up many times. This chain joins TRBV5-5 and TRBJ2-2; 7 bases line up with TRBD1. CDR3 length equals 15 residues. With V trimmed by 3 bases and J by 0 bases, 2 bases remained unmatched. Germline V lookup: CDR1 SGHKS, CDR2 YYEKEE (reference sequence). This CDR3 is CASSSGQPNTGELFF. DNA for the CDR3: TGTGCCAGCAGCTCGGGACAGCCGAACACCGGGGAGCTGTTTTTT. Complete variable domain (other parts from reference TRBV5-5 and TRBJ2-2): DAGVTQSPTHLIKTRGQQVTLRCSPISGHKSVSWYQQVLGQGPQFIFQYYEKEERGRGNFPDRFSARQFPNYSSELNVNALLLGDSALYLCASSSGQPNTGELFFGEGSRLTVL.

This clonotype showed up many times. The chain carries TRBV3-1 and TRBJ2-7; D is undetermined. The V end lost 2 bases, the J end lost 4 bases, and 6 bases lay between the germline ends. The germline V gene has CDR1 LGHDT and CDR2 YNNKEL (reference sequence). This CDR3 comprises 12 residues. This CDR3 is CASSQRKYEQYF. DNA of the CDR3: TGTGCCAGCAGCCAAAGAAAGTACGAGCAGTACTTC.

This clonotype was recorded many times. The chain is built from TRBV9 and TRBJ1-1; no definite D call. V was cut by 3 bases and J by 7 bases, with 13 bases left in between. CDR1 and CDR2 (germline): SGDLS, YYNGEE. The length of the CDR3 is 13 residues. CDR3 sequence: CASSGWEVGEAFF. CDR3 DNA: TGTGCCAGCAGCGGCTGGGAGGTTGGTGAAGCTTTCTTT.

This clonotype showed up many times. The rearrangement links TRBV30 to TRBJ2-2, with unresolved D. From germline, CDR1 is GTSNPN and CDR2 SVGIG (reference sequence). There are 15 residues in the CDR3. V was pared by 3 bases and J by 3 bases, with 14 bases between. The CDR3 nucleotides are TGTGCCTGGAGGGGTTCCGGGTCGCACACCGGGGAGCTGTTTTTT. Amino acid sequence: CAWRGSGSHTGELFF.

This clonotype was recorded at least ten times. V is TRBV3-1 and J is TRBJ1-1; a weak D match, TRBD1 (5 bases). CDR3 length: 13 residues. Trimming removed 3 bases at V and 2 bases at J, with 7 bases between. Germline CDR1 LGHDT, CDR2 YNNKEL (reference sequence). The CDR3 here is CASSQTDNTEAFF. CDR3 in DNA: TGTGCCAGCAGCCAGACAGACAACACTGAAGCTTTCTTT.

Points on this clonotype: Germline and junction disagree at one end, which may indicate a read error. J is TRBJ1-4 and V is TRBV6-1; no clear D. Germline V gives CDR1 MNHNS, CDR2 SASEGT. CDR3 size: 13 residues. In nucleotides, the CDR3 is TGTGCCAGCAAGCTTTTTTCAGGAGAAAAACTGCTTTTT. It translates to CASKLFSGEKLLF.

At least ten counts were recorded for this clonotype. CDR3 nucleotides: TGTGCCACCAGCCACGGGACCCTGAGAGGCTACACCTTC. This encodes CATSHGTLRGYTF. This chain uses TRBV24-1 with TRBJ1-2; maybe TRBD1 (5 bases). From germline, CDR1 is KGHDR and CDR2 SFDVKD. Trimming cost V 7 bases and J 8 bases, with 16 bases left between them. This CDR3 has 13 residues.

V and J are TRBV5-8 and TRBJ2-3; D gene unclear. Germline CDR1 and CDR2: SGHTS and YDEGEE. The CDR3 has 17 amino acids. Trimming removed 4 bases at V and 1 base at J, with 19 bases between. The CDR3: CASSRFPPVPGTDTQYF. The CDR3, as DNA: TGTGCCAGCAGCCGATTTCCCCCCGTCCCGGGCACAGATACGCAGTATTTT. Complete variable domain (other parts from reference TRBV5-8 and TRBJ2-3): EAGVTQSPTHLIKTRGQQATLRCSPISGHTSVYWYQQALGLGLQFLLWYDEGEERNRGNFPPRFSGRQFPNYSSELNVNALELEDSALYLCASSRFPPVPGTDTQYFGPGTRLTVL.

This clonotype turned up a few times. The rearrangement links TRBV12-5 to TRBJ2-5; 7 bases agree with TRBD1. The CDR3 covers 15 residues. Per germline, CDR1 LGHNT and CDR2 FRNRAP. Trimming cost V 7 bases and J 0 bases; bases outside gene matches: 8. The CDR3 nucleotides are TGTGCTAGTGCCCTGGGACAGCCAAACCAAGAGACCCAGTACTTC. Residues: CASALGQPNQETQYF. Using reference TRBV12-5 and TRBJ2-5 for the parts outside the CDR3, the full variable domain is DARVTQTPRHKVTEMGQEVTMRCQPILGHNTVFWYRQTMMQGLELLAYFRNRAPLDDSGMPKDRFSAEMPDATLATLKIQPSEPRDSAVYFCASALGQPNQETQYFGPGTRLLVL.

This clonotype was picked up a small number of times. The CDR3 DNA is TGTGCCAGCAGTGAAGGACAGAGAAACATTCAGTACTTC. This translates into CASSEGQRNIQYF. The chain joins TRBV2 to TRBJ2-4, with D possibly matching TRBD1 (5 bases). The CDR3 loop spans 13 amino acids. Per germline, CDR1 SNHLY and CDR2 FYNNEI. V lost 1 base and J lost 6, with 7 bases in between.

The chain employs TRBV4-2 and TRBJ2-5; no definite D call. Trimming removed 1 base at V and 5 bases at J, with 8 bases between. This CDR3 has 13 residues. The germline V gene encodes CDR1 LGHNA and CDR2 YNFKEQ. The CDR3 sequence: CASSQGGSETQYF. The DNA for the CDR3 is TGTGCCAGCAGCCAAGGGGGTTCGGAGACCCAGTACTTC.

In DNA, the CDR3 is TGTGCCACCAGCAGAGGGACAGGGCTGTATGACAACGTCCTGACTTTC. Translated, it gives CATSRGTGLYDNVLTF. This rearrangement joins TRBV15 to TRBJ2-6, with 8 bases identical to TRBD1. The CDR3 totals 16 residues. V trimming: 1 base; J trimming: 9 bases; junction bases outside the gene matches: 8. The germline V gene has CDR1 LNHNV and CDR2 YYDKDF (reference sequence).

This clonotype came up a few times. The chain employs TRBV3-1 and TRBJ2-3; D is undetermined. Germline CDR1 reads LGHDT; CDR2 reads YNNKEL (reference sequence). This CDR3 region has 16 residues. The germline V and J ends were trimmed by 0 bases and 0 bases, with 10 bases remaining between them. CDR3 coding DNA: TGTGCCAGCAGCCAAGACCCAACCCTTAGCACAGATACGCAGTATTTT. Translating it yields CASSQDPTLSTDTQYF.

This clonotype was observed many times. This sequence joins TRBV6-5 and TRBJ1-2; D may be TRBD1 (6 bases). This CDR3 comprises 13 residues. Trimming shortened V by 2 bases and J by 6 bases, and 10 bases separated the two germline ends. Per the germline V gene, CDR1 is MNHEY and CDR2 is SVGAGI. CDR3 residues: CASSYRQANGYTF. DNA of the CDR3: TGTGCCAGCAGTTACAGACAGGCGAATGGCTACACCTTC.

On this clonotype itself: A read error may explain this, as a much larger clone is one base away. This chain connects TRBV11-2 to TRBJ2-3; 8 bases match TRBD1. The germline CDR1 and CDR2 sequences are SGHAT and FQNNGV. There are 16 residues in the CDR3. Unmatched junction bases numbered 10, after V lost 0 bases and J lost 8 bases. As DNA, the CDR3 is TGTGCCAGCAGCTTAGAGGCGACAGGGGAAGGAGGTACGCAGTATTTT. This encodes CASSLEATGEGGTQYF.

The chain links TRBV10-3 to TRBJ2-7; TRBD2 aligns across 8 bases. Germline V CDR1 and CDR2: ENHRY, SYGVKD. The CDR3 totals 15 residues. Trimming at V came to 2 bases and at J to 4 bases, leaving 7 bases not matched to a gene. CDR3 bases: TGTGCCATCAGTGAGAGGAGCGGGGGCGGGTACGAGCAGTACTTC. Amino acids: CAISERSGGGYEQYF.

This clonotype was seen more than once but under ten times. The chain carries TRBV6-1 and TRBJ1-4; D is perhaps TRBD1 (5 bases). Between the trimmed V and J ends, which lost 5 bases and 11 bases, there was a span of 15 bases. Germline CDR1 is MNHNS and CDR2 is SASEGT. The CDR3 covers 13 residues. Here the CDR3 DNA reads TGTGCCAGCAGTCAACCGGGGCCGGGGAAACTGTTTTTT. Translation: CASSQPGPGKLFF.

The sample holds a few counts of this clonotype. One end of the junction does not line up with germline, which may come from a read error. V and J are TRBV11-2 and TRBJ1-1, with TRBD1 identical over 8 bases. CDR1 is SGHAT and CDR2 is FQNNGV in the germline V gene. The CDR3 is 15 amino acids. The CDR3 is CASSSRTGRDTETFF. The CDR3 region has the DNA TGTGCCAGCAGCTCCCGGACAGGGCGGGACACTGAAACTTTCTTT.

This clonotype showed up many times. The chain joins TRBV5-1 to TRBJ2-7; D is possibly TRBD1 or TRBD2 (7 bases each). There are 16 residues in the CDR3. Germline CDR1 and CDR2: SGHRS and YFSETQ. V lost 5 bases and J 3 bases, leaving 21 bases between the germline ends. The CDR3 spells CASRPQSGGGIYEQYF. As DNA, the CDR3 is TGCGCCAGCAGACCCCAATCAGGGGGAGGGATCTACGAGCAGTACTTC.

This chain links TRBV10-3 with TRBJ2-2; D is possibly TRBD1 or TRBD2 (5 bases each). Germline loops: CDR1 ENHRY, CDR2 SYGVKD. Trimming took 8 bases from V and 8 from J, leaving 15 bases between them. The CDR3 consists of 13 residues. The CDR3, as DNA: TGTGCCATCGGGGCTAGCTGGGATGGGGAGCTGTTTTTT. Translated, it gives CAIGASWDGELFF.

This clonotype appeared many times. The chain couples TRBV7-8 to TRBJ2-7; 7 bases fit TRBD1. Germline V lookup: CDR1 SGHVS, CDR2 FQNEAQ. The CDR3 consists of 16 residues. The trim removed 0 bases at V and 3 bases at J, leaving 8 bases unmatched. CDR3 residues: CASSLAIRDSFYEQYF. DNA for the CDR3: TGTGCCAGCAGCTTAGCTATTCGGGACAGCTTCTACGAGCAGTACTTC. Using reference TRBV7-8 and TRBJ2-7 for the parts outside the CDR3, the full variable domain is GAGVSQSPRYKVAKRGQDVALRCDPISGHVSLFWYQQALGQGPEFLTYFQNEAQLDKSGLPSDRFFAERPEGSVSTLKIQRTQQEDSAVYLCASSLAIRDSFYEQYFGPGTRLTVT.

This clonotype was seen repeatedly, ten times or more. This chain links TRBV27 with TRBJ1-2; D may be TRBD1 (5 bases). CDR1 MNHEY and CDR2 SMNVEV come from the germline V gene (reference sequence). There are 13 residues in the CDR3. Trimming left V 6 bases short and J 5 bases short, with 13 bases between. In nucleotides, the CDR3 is TGTGCCAGCAGCCCGGGGGATGGGTATGGCTACACCTTC. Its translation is CASSPGDGYGYTF.

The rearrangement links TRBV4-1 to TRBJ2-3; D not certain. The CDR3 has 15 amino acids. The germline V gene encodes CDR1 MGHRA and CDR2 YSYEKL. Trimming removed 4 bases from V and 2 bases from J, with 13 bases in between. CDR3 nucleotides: TGCGCCAGCAGCCCCGTCTCGGGTTTCACAGATACGCAGTATTTT. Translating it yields CASSPVSGFTDTQYF.

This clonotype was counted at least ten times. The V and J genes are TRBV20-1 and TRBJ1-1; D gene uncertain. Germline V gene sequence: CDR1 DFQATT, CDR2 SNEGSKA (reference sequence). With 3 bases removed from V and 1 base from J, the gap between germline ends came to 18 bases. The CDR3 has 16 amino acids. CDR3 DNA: TGCAGTGCTAGGTTTTATGGAACCTCCGAGAACACTGAAGCTTTCTTT. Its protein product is CSARFYGTSENTEAFF.